Listed below are T cell receptor beta chains from one sample, sequenced in a study of response to subunit inactivated influenza vaccine. TCRdb ran MiXCR on the RT-PCR reads and lists one entry per CDR3 protein. The sample holds under 550,000 distinct CDR3 sequences, less than 8% seen once. The sample in question was PBMCs from blood, obtained 23 months after vaccination. These receptors came from a man in his fifties or sixties who received an inactivated influenza vaccine. CDR3s include the opening cysteine and the closing phenylalanine or tryptophan. A D gene is named only where the DNA matches it firmly.

D gene	V gene	CDR3 protein
TRBD2	TRBV20-1	CSAPVNGRAYEQYF
.	TRBV9	CASSVDWTGELFF
TRBD2	TRBV24-1	CATSGGLAVETQYF
.	TRBV9	CASSLNPEGPYEQYF
TRBD1	TRBV5-1	CASSPGGQGRNEQFF
.	TRBV29-1	CSVEIGGPNTGELFF
.	TRBV15	CATSPGGGAETQYF
TRBD1	TRBV2	CASRDRTGGNQPQHF
.	TRBV5-4	CASSFSSAGQETQYF
.	TRBV20-1	CSASRQDTEAFF
.	TRBV7-2	CASSLVSSGLTEAFF
.	TRBV4-3	CASSPTRGQPQHF
.	TRBV3-1	CASSQGGGAGEQYF
.	TRBV5-1	CASSLAPSVDNTDTQYF
TRBD2	TRBV12-3/TRBV12-4	CASSLGLGGEQFF
.	TRBV20-1	CSARPRGFQETQYF
TRBD1	TRBV7-9	CASSPMTGWSYNEQFF
.	TRBV15	CATSRQGSGANVLTF
.	TRBV2	CATASAVRNEQFF
TRBD1	TRBV5-1	CASSLGYGQGEAFF
.	TRBV6-1	CASRDPHRSSYEQYF
TRBD1	TRBV24-1	CATSDRTGREQYF
.	TRBV2	CASSEYRVSEQYF
TRBD1	TRBV28	CASSPSGETGRQPQHF
.	TRBV24-1	CATSDEQGPSVGYTF
.	TRBV29-1	CSVVWTVGGTQYF
.	TRBV20-1	CSATLDRYEQYF
TRBD2	TRBV10-3	CAISWEGHNEQFF
TRBD1	TRBV19	CASSMGQGPGELFF
TRBD2	TRBV5-1	CASSPGLAGKNEQFF
.	TRBV11-2	CASSPKPRQAGSYNEQFF
TRBD2	TRBV3-1	CASSQAGGRTGELFF
TRBD1	TRBV28	CASRSGTALGNTIYF
.	TRBV24-1	CATSDLSSGSYNEQFF
TRBD1	TRBV30	CAWSSGQHSEKLFF
.	TRBV7-9	CASSLDRWADTDTQYF
.	TRBV4-1	CASSQLGSITGELFF
TRBD2	TRBV6-6	CASLGAPGGEQYF
.	TRBV7-2	CASSLGGGAGNEQYF
TRBD2	TRBV12-3/TRBV12-4	CASSLAASGTYEQYF
TRBD1	TRBV20-1	CSAGLTGGSYEQYF